The 20 T cell receptor beta chains in this list originate from one sample, sequenced in a study of blood T cell repertoires in COVID-19. TCRdb's table, derived via immunoSEQ multiplex PCR, lists solely in-frame clones and lacks some. This repertoire shows about 190,000 clones, roughly 84% found once; its top ten account for roughly 6%. Sequenced: peripheral blood. The receptors derive from a woman between 40 and 55 years old who had recovered from COVID-19.

The V call is TRBV4-2, the J call TRBJ1-1; a possible D gene is TRBD1 (5 bases). V shed 2 bases and J shed 1 base, with 14 bases lying between them. Germline values: CDR1 LGHNA, CDR2 YNFKEQ. The CDR3 extends over 16 amino acids. CDR3 sequence reads: CASSQREGGANTEAFF. The CDR3 bases are TGTGCCAGCAGCCAACGAGAAGGAGGGGCGAACACTGAAGCTTTCTTT.

V gene TRBV29-1 combines with J gene TRBJ2-5, with 9 bases that match TRBD1. This CDR3 spans 13 amino acids. V was pared by 3 bases and J by 5 bases, with 4 bases of the junction left unmatched. Germline CDR1 reads SQVTM; CDR2 reads ANQGSEA. For the CDR3, the DNA is TGCAGCGTTGAGAACAGGGGGCTGGAGACCCAGTACTTC. The encoded protein is CSVENRGLETQYF.

This chain joins TRBV5-1 and TRBJ2-2, with 12 bases fitting TRBD2. CDR1 SGHRS and CDR2 YFSETQ come from the germline V gene. The CDR3 is 17 residues long. The ends lost 2 bases at V and 1 base at J; junction bases unmatched: 3. This chain's CDR3 is CASSFPSGRENTGELFF. CDR3 nucleotides: TGCGCCAGCAGCTTTCCTAGCGGGAGGGAGAACACCGGGGAGCTGTTTTTT.

The chain couples TRBV5-1 to TRBJ2-1; 12 nucleotides align to TRBD2. The germline V gene has CDR1 SGHRS and CDR2 YFSETQ. The CDR3 is made up of 14 amino acids. V shed 4 bases, J shed 11 bases, and the junction held 7 bases outside the gene matches. This chain's CDR3 is CASSQIGTSGQQFF. The CDR3, as DNA: TGCGCCAGCAGCCAAATCGGGACTAGCGGGCAGCAGTTCTTC.

V and J are TRBV18 and TRBJ2-5, with a tentative D call TRBD2 (7 bases). Germline CDR1 is KGHSH and CDR2 is LQKENI. This CDR3 is built from 15 residues. With 3 bases removed from V and 4 bases from J, the gap between germline ends came to 15 bases. CDR3 DNA sequence: TGTGCCAGCTCACCCGGAGGGGGGGGCAGAGAGACCCAGTACTTC. Translating it yields CASSPGGGGRETQYF. Looking up the rest from reference TRBV18 and TRBJ2-5 gives the full variable domain: NAGVMQNPRHLVRRRGQEARLRCSPMKGHSHVYWYRQLPEEGLKFMVYLQKENIIDESGMPKERFSAEFPKEGPSILRIQQVVRGDSAAYFCASSPGGGGRETQYFGPGTRLLVL.

This chain links TRBV24-1 with TRBJ1-5, with 7 bases identical to TRBD1. The CDR3 is 18 amino acids. In germline, CDR1 is KGHDR, CDR2 SFDVKD. Written as DNA, the CDR3 is TGTGTCTTCGGGCCGGCTGACAGGGAACCACTTCGCAATCAGCCCCAGCATTTT. Translated: CVFGPADREPLRNQPQHF.

The CDR3: CASRTGDTEAFF. The CDR3 DNA follows: TGTGCCAGCCGGACAGGGGACACTGAAGCTTTCTTT. The rearrangement links TRBV10-3 to TRBJ1-1, with 9 bases that match TRBD1. The germline CDR1 and CDR2 sequences are ENHRY and SYGVKD. The V gene end was trimmed by 10 bases and the J gene end by 3 bases; junction bases not matched to a gene: 3. CDR3 length: 12 amino acids.

The rearrangement uses TRBV28 and TRBJ1-1, with D perhaps matching TRBD1 (6 bases). Trimming removed 5 bases from V and 6 bases from J, with 16 bases in between. This CDR3 is 14 amino acids long. Germline V gene data show CDR1 as MDHEN and CDR2 as SYDVKM. CDR3 nucleotides: TGTGCCAGCAGTCCCGCTGACAGGAAGGCTGAAGCTTTCTTT. Its protein product is CASSPADRKAEAFF.

The chain has TRBV7-7 and TRBJ2-1, with 7 positions matching TRBD2. V lost 0 bases and J lost 7; bases outside the gene matches: 3. The length of the CDR3 is 14 residues. Germline CDR1 reads SSHAT; CDR2 reads FNYEAQ (reference sequence). CDR3 sequence: CASSLAGGVNEQFF. The CDR3 DNA reads TGTGCCAGCAGCTTAGCGGGAGGGGTAAATGAGCAGTTCTTC.

The chain employs TRBV11-3 and TRBJ2-2; 9 bases align to TRBD2. The germline CDR1 and CDR2 sequences are SGHNT and YENEEA. The CDR3 is made up of 17 amino acids. V lost 1 base to trimming and J lost 2 bases; unmatched junction nucleotides: 5. The CDR3, as DNA: TGTGCCAGCAGCTTAGCCACGGGACTAGCAAACACCGGGGAGCTGTTTTTT. Its translation is CASSLATGLANTGELFF.

The chain links TRBV6-6 to TRBJ2-1; TRBD2 matches at 8 bases. Unmatched junction bases numbered 4, after V lost 0 bases and J lost 3 bases. CDR1 and CDR2 (germline): MNHNY, SVGAGI (reference sequence). The CDR3 runs 16 residues. The CDR3 nucleotides read TGTGCCAGCAGTTACTCAGCGGGAGAGTTCTACAATGAGCAGTTCTTC. Its protein is CASSYSAGEFYNEQFF.

The chain combines TRBV30 with TRBJ1-2, with D maybe TRBD1 (6 bases). Trimming pared 2 bases from V and 5 bases from J, leaving 18 bases between. CDR1 and CDR2 from the germline V gene are GTSNPN and SVGIG (reference sequence). The CDR3 runs to 15 residues. CDR3 in amino acids: CAWSPEYPTGYGYTF. CDR3 DNA sequence: TGTGCCTGGAGTCCCGAGTACCCCACAGGGTATGGCTACACCTTC.

The chain joins TRBV11-2 to TRBJ1-1; D is unclear. The CDR3 spans 12 residues. CDR1 and CDR2 from the germline V gene are SGHAT and FQNNGV. V lost 0 bases to trimming and J lost 9 bases, with 8 bases between them. The CDR3 loop reads CASSLEFSKAFF. The DNA of the CDR3 is TGTGCCAGCAGCTTAGAGTTCAGTAAAGCTTTCTTT. The full variable domain, completed using reference TRBV11-2 and TRBJ1-1, is EAGVAQSPRYKIIEKRQSVAFWCNPISGHATLYWYQQILGQGPKLLIQFQNNGVVDDSQLPKDRFSAERLKGVDSTLKIQPAKLEDSAVYLCASSLEFSKAFFGQGTRLTVV.

The rearrangement joins TRBV19 to TRBJ1-1; D is perhaps TRBD1 (5 bases). Germline V gives CDR1 LNHDA, CDR2 SQIVND (reference sequence). The CDR3 spans 15 residues. V was cut by 7 bases and J by 0 bases, with 15 bases left in between. This CDR3 is CASNPRQGMNTEAFF. The CDR3 DNA reads TGTGCCAGTAACCCTAGGCAGGGCATGAACACTGAAGCTTTCTTT.

This clone has just a few counts. This rearrangement joins TRBV10-3 to TRBJ1-1; D is ambiguous. Germline assignment: CDR1 ENHRY and CDR2 SYGVKD. The V end lost 4 bases, the J end lost 8 bases, and 11 bases lay between the germline ends. This CDR3 contains 12 residues. DNA for the CDR3: TGTGCCATCAGTGGATCGGTGACAGAAGCTTTCTTT. Its translation: CAISGSVTEAFF.

The V gene is TRBV28, the J gene TRBJ2-5, with TRBD1 matching over 8 bases. V shed 3 bases and J 5 bases; nucleotides not matched to a gene: 2. The CDR3 covers 13 residues. Germline values: CDR1 MDHEN, CDR2 SYDVKM. The DNA for the CDR3 is TGTGCCAGCAGTTTTGGGGACAGGGAGACCCAGTACTTC. Its protein product is CASSFGDRETQYF.

Here the CDR3 DNA reads TGTGCCAGCAGCCAAGCTGGCGGGACTGAAGCTTTCTTT. It is translated as CASSQAGGTEAFF. The rearrangement uses TRBV7-8 and TRBJ1-1; D is unclear. This CDR3 has 13 residues. The germline gives CDR1 SGHVS, CDR2 FQNEAQ. Trimming pared 5 bases from V and 5 bases from J, leaving 12 bases between.

This CDR3 is CASTQEFNSPLHF. In DNA form, the CDR3 reads TGTGCCAGTACACAGGAATTTAATTCACCCCTCCACTTT. This chain uses TRBV25-1 with TRBJ1-6; perhaps TRBD1 as D (5 bases). The CDR3 contains 13 residues. The V gene lost 9 bases and the J gene lost 6 bases, with 12 bases spanning the gap. Germline CDR1 is MGHDK and CDR2 is SYGVNS.

This chain joins TRBV7-3 and TRBJ2-3; 8 bases map to TRBD2. The CDR3 covers 17 residues. CDR1 is SGHTA, CDR2 FQGTGA, per germline. Losses at the gene ends were 5 bases for V and 0 bases for J; bases not matched to a gene: 10. CDR3 loop: CASSLRVAGLSTDTQYF. For the CDR3, the DNA is TGTGCCAGCAGCCTCAGGGTAGCGGGGCTCAGCACAGATACGCAGTATTTT.

The gene calls are TRBV5-1 and TRBJ2-1; TRBD1 matches at 11 bases. Germline V CDR1 and CDR2: SGHRS, YFSETQ. This CDR3 is built from 13 residues. With V trimmed by 4 bases and J by 9 bases, 3 bases remained unmatched. This CDR3 is CASSMGQGGEQFF. The CDR3 DNA sequence: TGCGCCAGCAGCATGGGACAGGGGGGTGAGCAGTTCTTC. Complete variable domain (other parts from reference TRBV5-1 and TRBJ2-1): KAGVTQTPRYLIKTRGQQVTLSCSPISGHRSVSWYQQTPGQGLQFLFEYFSETQRNKGNFPGRFSGRQFSNSRSEMNVSTLELGDSALYLCASSMGQGGEQFFGPGTRLTVL.